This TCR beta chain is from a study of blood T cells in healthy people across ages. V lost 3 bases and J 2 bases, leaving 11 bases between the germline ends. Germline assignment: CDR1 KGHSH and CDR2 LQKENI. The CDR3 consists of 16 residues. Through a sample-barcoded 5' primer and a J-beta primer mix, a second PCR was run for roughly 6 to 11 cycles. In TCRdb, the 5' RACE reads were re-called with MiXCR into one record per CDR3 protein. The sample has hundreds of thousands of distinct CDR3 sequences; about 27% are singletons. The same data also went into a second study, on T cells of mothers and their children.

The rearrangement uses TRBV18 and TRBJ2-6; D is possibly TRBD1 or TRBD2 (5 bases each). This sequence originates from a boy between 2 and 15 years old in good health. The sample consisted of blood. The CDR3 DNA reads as TGTGCCAGCTCACCGTTAGAGGGGCCTGGGGCCAACGTCCTGACTTTC. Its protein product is CASSPLEGPGANVLTF.